This T cell receptor (beta chain) is from a study of T cells in localized non-small cell lung cancer. The V and J ends lost 9 bases and 4 bases respectively, with 19 bases between them. Germline lookup yields CDR1 SGHDT and CDR2 YYEEEE. This CDR3 comprises 14 residues. TCRdb's table, derived via immunoSEQ multiplex PCR, lists solely in-frame clones and lacks some. The table has tens of thousands of clones, approximately 80% seen once. In this sample, this clone turned up a few times. The chain carries TRBV5-6 and TRBJ2-5; tentative D call: TRBD2 (7 bases). The clonotype comes from a male donor at least 60 years old with stage III squamous cell lung carcinoma. The specimen was peripheral blood, collected before any cancer treatment. For the CDR3, the DNA is TGTGCCACCGGGGGGCGCGGGACGGGAGAGACCCAGTACTTC. Its protein is CATGGRGTGETQYF.